The T cell receptor beta chain described here comes from a study of T cell repertoires in cytomegalovirus infection. MiXCR, run by TCRdb on the reads, gives a single entry per CDR3 protein. The sample holds 75,000 to 95,000 distinct CDR3 sequences, 45% to 55% seen once. About this clonotype: What it binds is not known.

Trimming removed 5 bases from V and 1 base from J; junction bases left unmatched: 9. The CDR3 runs 16 residues. The clonotype comes from a human donor in good health (CMV status not recorded). Some clones in this sample may be carry-over from other donors' samples. The specimen comprised CD8+ T cells from cultured PBMCs, sampled from culture after CMV antigen stimulation. The chain uses TRBV12-3 or TRBV12-4 and TRBJ1-1; 8 bases match TRBD1. The CDR3 is CASSQHFGQGNTEAFF. CDR3 nucleotide sequence: TGTGCCAGCAGTCAACATTTCGGACAGGGGAACACTGAAGCTTTCTTT.